A selection of T cell receptor beta chains follows, all from one sample in a study of OX40 agonist ivuxolimab in advanced cancers. Sequencing used immunoSEQ multiplex PCR; TCRdb keeps in-frame clones, though not all of them. Of 65,000 to 75,000 clones in the sample, roughly 81% are singletons; the top ten hold around 2%. The sample here was CD4+ or CD8+ T cells sorted from blood, taken in a trial of the OX40 agonist ivuxolimab. These receptors originate from an adult with an advanced solid tumor such as melanoma, head and neck, liver or kidney cancer. CDR3s include the opening cysteine and the closing phenylalanine or tryptophan. D genes are given only for firm matches. Some rows mark clone size as missing; the rest say once, few, many or name a class of expanded clone.

abundance: -; v_gene: TRBV5-1; d_gene: -; j_gene: TRBJ1-1; CDR3aa: CASSLRSTGGTEAFF; CDR3nt: TGCGCCAGCAGCCTCCGCTCTACCGGGGGCACTGAAGCTTTCTTT
abundance: -; v_gene: TRBV28; d_gene: -; j_gene: TRBJ2-7; CDR3aa: CASSPRTPPTYEQYF; CDR3nt: TGTGCCAGCAGTCCAAGGACACCACCTACCTACGAGCAGTACTTC
abundance: once; v_gene: TRBV28; d_gene: -; j_gene: TRBJ2-3; CDR3aa: CASRRTVSTDTQYF; CDR3nt: TGTGCCAGCAGGCGGACAGTCAGCACAGATACGCAGTATTTT
abundance: few; v_gene: TRBV9; d_gene: TRBD1; j_gene: TRBJ1-2; CDR3aa: CASSATGTGSGYTF; CDR3nt: TGTGCCAGCAGCGCCACGGGGACAGGGTCCGGCTACACCTTC
abundance: -; v_gene: TRBV5-4; d_gene: TRBD2; j_gene: TRBJ2-7; CDR3aa: CASSSRTSGFSYEQYF; CDR3nt: TGTGCCAGCAGCTCACGGACTAGCGGGTTCTCCTACGAGCAGTACTTC
abundance: -; v_gene: TRBV4-1; d_gene: -; j_gene: TRBJ2-3; CDR3aa: CASSQERLSTDTQYF; CDR3nt: TGCGCCAGCAGCCAAGAACGCCTGTCCACAGATACGCAGTATTTT
abundance: -; v_gene: TRBV19; d_gene: -; j_gene: TRBJ2-5; CDR3aa: CASSTNSQETQYF; CDR3nt: TGTGCCAGTAGTACAAACTCCCAAGAGACCCAGTACTTC
abundance: -; v_gene: TRBV4-1; d_gene: TRBD1; j_gene: TRBJ1-4; CDR3aa: CASSQAQGADNEKLFF; CDR3nt: TGCGCCAGCAGCCAGGCCCAGGGGGCGGATAATGAAAAACTGTTTTTT
abundance: -; v_gene: TRBV6-1; d_gene: -; j_gene: TRBJ1-5; CDR3aa: CASSESANGHLWQPQHF; CDR3nt: TGTGCCAGCAGTGAGTCGGCAAACGGACACCTGTGGCAGCCCCAGCATTTT
abundance: -; v_gene: TRBV18; d_gene: -; j_gene: TRBJ2-5; CDR3aa: CASSPRLDSPETQYF; CDR3nt: TGTGCCAGCTCACCACGTCTTGACTCCCCTGAGACCCAGTACTTC
abundance: -; v_gene: TRBV5-1; d_gene: TRBD1; j_gene: TRBJ1-4; CDR3aa: CASRSGGGNEKLFF; CDR3nt: TGCGCCAGCAGGTCAGGGGGAGGTAATGAAAAACTGTTTTTT
abundance: -; v_gene: TRBV6-4; d_gene: -; j_gene: TRBJ1-1; CDR3aa: CASSPTVLGEAFF; CDR3nt: TGTGCCAGCAGCCCGACGGTGCTGGGTGAAGCTTTCTTT
abundance: -; v_gene: TRBV6-4; d_gene: TRBD2; j_gene: TRBJ2-7; CDR3aa: CASSVLAGGLYEQYF; CDR3nt: TGTGCCAGCAGCGTTCTGGCGGGGGGGCTCTACGAGCAGTACTTC
abundance: once; v_gene: TRBV15; d_gene: -; j_gene: TRBJ2-5; CDR3aa: CATSRDRLGTQYF; CDR3nt: TGTGCCACCAGCAGAGATCGTCTAGGTACCCAGTACTTC
abundance: once; v_gene: TRBV29-1; d_gene: -; j_gene: TRBJ2-1; CDR3aa: CSVAVRAYNEQFF; CDR3nt: TGCAGCGTTGCAGTCAGGGCCTACAATGAGCAGTTCTTC
abundance: -; v_gene: TRBV27; d_gene: TRBD2; j_gene: TRBJ2-7; CDR3aa: CASSPRGGQVYEQYF; CDR3nt: TGTGCCAGCAGTCCCCGGGGGGGGCAGGTTTACGAGCAGTACTTC
abundance: -; v_gene: TRBV10-1; d_gene: -; j_gene: TRBJ2-7; CDR3aa: CASSESGSVTQQYF; CDR3nt: TGCGCCAGCAGTGAGTCCGGGTCAGTAACCCAACAGTACTTC
abundance: -; v_gene: TRBV6-7; d_gene: -; j_gene: TRBJ1-5; CDR3aa: CASSPGPNQPQHF; CDR3nt: TGTGCCAGCAGTCCCGGACCCAATCAGCCCCAGCATTTT
abundance: -; v_gene: TRBV5-1; d_gene: -; j_gene: TRBJ1-4; CDR3aa: CASSLAYREDEKLFF; CDR3nt: TGCGCCAGCAGTCTTGCGTACAGGGAGGATGAAAAACTGTTTTTT
abundance: few; v_gene: TRBV6-6; d_gene: -; j_gene: TRBJ1-6; CDR3aa: CASRQESYNSPLHF; CDR3nt: TGTGCCAGCAGACAGGAGTCCTATAATTCACCCCTCCACTTT
abundance: few; v_gene: TRBV7-9; d_gene: TRBD2; j_gene: TRBJ2-1; CDR3aa: CASSFGSSGTSDEQFF; CDR3nt: TGTGCCAGCAGCTTTGGGTCTAGCGGGACATCGGATGAGCAGTTCTTC
abundance: once; v_gene: TRBV5-1; d_gene: TRBD1; j_gene: TRBJ2-1; CDR3aa: CASSFKGGQGRYEQFF; CDR3nt: TGCGCCAGCAGCTTCAAAGGGGGACAGGGTAGGTACGAGCAGTTCTTC
abundance: few; v_gene: TRBV5-1; d_gene: -; j_gene: TRBJ1-1; CDR3aa: CASSLVRQMNTEAFF; CDR3nt: TGCGCCAGCAGCTTGGTTAGACAGATGAACACTGAAGCTTTCTTT
abundance: -; v_gene: TRBV5-1; d_gene: -; j_gene: TRBJ2-5; CDR3aa: CASSWGETQYF; CDR3nt: TGCGCCAGCAGCTGGGGGGAGACCCAGTACTTC
abundance: -; v_gene: TRBV5-1; d_gene: TRBD1; j_gene: TRBJ2-1; CDR3aa: CASSWGDRGNEQFF; CDR3nt: TGCGCCAGCAGCTGGGGGGACAGGGGCAATGAGCAGTTCTTC
abundance: -; v_gene: TRBV7-9; d_gene: -; j_gene: TRBJ2-3; CDR3aa: CASSLVDSTDTQYF; CDR3nt: TGTGCCAGCAGCTTAGTTGACTCCACAGATACGCAGTATTTT
abundance: -; v_gene: TRBV7-9; d_gene: -; j_gene: TRBJ1-6; CDR3aa: CASSLEGSPLHF; CDR3nt: TGTGCCAGCAGCTTAGAAGGGTCACCCCTCCACTTT
abundance: -; v_gene: TRBV7-9; d_gene: -; j_gene: TRBJ1-2; CDR3aa: CASSLLRGPSNHGYTF; CDR3nt: TGTGCCAGCAGCCTTCTTAGGGGCCCTTCTAATCATGGCTACACCTTC
abundance: -; v_gene: TRBV7-6; d_gene: -; j_gene: TRBJ2-7; CDR3aa: CASSFSEYSYEQYF; CDR3nt: TGTGCCAGCAGCTTCAGCGAATACTCCTACGAGCAGTACTTC
abundance: -; v_gene: TRBV7-2; d_gene: -; j_gene: TRBJ1-2; CDR3aa: CASSLGPGNYGYTF; CDR3nt: TGTGCCAGCAGCTTAGGACCAGGGAACTATGGCTACACCTTC
abundance: few; v_gene: TRBV19; d_gene: -; j_gene: TRBJ1-5; CDR3aa: CASSISRQPQHF; CDR3nt: TGTGCCAGTAGTATCTCCAGACAGCCCCAGCATTTT
abundance: -; v_gene: TRBV7-3; d_gene: TRBD1; j_gene: TRBJ2-2; CDR3aa: CASSKNPHRGTGELFF; CDR3nt: TGTGCCAGCAGCAAAAACCCCCACAGGGGCACCGGGGAGCTGTTTTTT
abundance: -; v_gene: TRBV2; d_gene: -; j_gene: TRBJ2-1; CDR3aa: CASSSEVWDEQFF; CDR3nt: TGTGCCAGCAGCTCCGAGGTTTGGGATGAGCAGTTCTTC
abundance: -; v_gene: TRBV28; d_gene: -; j_gene: TRBJ2-7; CDR3aa: CASSSTGGLYLHEQYF; CDR3nt: TGTGCCAGCAGTTCCACTGGGGGGCTCTACCTGCACGAGCAGTACTTC
abundance: -; v_gene: TRBV28; d_gene: TRBD1; j_gene: TRBJ1-4; CDR3aa: CASREQGADEKLFF; CDR3nt: TGTGCCAGCAGAGAACAGGGGGCAGATGAAAAACTGTTTTTT
abundance: -; v_gene: TRBV6-6; d_gene: -; j_gene: TRBJ1-2; CDR3aa: CASTPGRGYGYTF; CDR3nt: TGTGCCAGCACCCCGGGCAGGGGCTATGGCTACACCTTC
abundance: once; v_gene: TRBV6-1; d_gene: TRBD2; j_gene: TRBJ2-3; CDR3aa: CASSLAGGGDTQYF; CDR3nt: TGTGCCAGCAGCCTAGCGGGGGGGGGAGATACGCAGTATTTT
abundance: -; v_gene: TRBV11-3; d_gene: TRBD1; j_gene: TRBJ2-5; CDR3aa: CASSFQTGAGETQYF; CDR3nt: TGTGCCAGCAGCTTCCAAACAGGGGCGGGCGAGACCCAGTACTTC
abundance: -; v_gene: TRBV27; d_gene: TRBD2; j_gene: TRBJ2-2; CDR3aa: CASIASGNTGELFF; CDR3nt: TGTGCCAGCATCGCTAGCGGTAACACCGGGGAGCTGTTTTTT
abundance: -; v_gene: TRBV9; d_gene: TRBD2; j_gene: TRBJ2-3; CDR3aa: CASSPSTSGRAQDTQYF; CDR3nt: TGTGCCAGCAGCCCCAGCACTAGCGGGAGGGCCCAAGATACGCAGTATTTT
abundance: -; v_gene: TRBV5-4; d_gene: TRBD2; j_gene: TRBJ2-2; CDR3aa: CASSLWTSGNTGELFF; CDR3nt: TGTGCCAGCAGCTTGTGGACTAGCGGAAACACCGGGGAGCTGTTTTTT
abundance: -; v_gene: TRBV11-2; d_gene: TRBD1; j_gene: TRBJ2-7; CDR3aa: CASKPGQGFEQYF; CDR3nt: TGTGCCAGCAAACCGGGACAGGGGTTCGAGCAGTACTTC
abundance: -; v_gene: TRBV4-1; d_gene: TRBD2; j_gene: TRBJ2-2; CDR3aa: CASSQGWTSGSTGELFF; CDR3nt: TGCGCCAGCAGCCAAGGGTGGACTAGCGGATCTACCGGGGAGCTGTTTTTT
abundance: -; v_gene: TRBV18; d_gene: TRBD2; j_gene: TRBJ2-7; CDR3aa: CASSSSSGSSEQYF; CDR3nt: TGTGCCAGCTCATCCTCTAGCGGGAGTTCCGAGCAGTACTTC
abundance: -; v_gene: TRBV5-1; d_gene: -; j_gene: TRBJ2-3; CDR3aa: CASSRVGLGTDTQYF; CDR3nt: TGCGCCAGCAGCCGGGTGGGGCTCGGCACAGATACGCAGTATTTT
abundance: few; v_gene: TRBV28; d_gene: -; j_gene: TRBJ1-4; CDR3aa: CASSLFFGAWNEKLFF; CDR3nt: TGTGCCAGCAGTTTATTTTTTGGGGCTTGGAATGAAAAACTGTTTTTT
abundance: -; v_gene: TRBV5-5; d_gene: -; j_gene: TRBJ2-5; CDR3aa: CASSFGAQETQYF; CDR3nt: TGTGCCAGCAGCTTCGGGGCCCAAGAGACCCAGTACTTC
abundance: -; v_gene: TRBV5-6; d_gene: TRBD2; j_gene: TRBJ2-5; CDR3aa: CASSPPGGETQYF; CDR3nt: TGTGCCAGCAGCCCCCCGGGGGGGGAGACCCAGTACTTC
abundance: few; v_gene: TRBV6-1; d_gene: TRBD1; j_gene: TRBJ2-2; CDR3aa: CATYRGNTGELFF; CDR3nt: TGTGCCACCTACAGGGGAAACACCGGGGAGCTGTTTTTT